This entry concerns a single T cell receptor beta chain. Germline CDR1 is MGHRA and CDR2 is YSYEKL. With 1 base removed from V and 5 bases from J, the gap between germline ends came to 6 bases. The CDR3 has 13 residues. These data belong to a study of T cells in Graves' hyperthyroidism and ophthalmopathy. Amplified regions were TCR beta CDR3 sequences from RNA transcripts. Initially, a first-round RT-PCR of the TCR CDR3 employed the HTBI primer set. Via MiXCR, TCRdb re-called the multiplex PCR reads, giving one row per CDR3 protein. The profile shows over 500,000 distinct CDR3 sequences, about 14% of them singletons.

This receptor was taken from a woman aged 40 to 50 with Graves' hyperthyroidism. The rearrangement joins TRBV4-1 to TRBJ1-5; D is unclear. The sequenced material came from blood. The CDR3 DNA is TGCGCCAGCAGCCAAGTTGAGGATCAGCCCCAGCATTTT. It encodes CASSQVEDQPQHF.